A single sample gave rise to the 18 T cell receptor beta chains below, sequenced in a study of control samples from healthy donors and cancer patients. Produced via immunoSEQ multiplex PCR; TCRdb's table is partial and in-frame only. The table includes about 100,000 clones, more than 85% detected once. The sequencing input was blood. Receptors originate from a woman aged 50 to 60 in good health.

The J gene is TRBJ1-1, the V gene TRBV10-3, with TRBD1 identical over 7 bases. Germline CDR1 is ENHRY and CDR2 is SYGVKD. The length of the CDR3 is 13 residues. Unmatched junction bases numbered 5, after V lost 7 bases and J lost 3 bases. The CDR3 loop reads CAIMDTGDTEAFF. The CDR3 DNA reads as TGTGCCATCATGGATACAGGGGACACTGAAGCTTTCTTT.

The chain joins TRBV5-1 to TRBJ1-6; a possible D gene is TRBD1 (6 bases). This CDR3 is 14 amino acids long. Germline loops: CDR1 SGHRS, CDR2 YFSETQ. V lost 2 bases, J lost 7 bases, and 10 bases lay in between. The CDR3 DNA reads as TGCGCCAGCAGCTTCGACAGGAACAATTCACCCCTCCACTTT. Amino acid sequence: CASSFDRNNSPLHF.

The gene calls are TRBV18 and TRBJ2-1; D gene ambiguous. This CDR3 contains 13 residues. The germline CDR1 and CDR2 sequences are KGHSH and LQKENI. V lost 8 bases and J lost 7, with 15 bases in between. CDR3 loop: CASALGLRNEQFF. DNA of the CDR3: TGTGCCAGCGCGCTTGGGTTGAGGAATGAGCAGTTCTTC.

V and J are TRBV28 and TRBJ1-3; 9 nucleotides line up with TRBD1. Germline V gives CDR1 MDHEN, CDR2 SYDVKM. The CDR3 runs 14 residues. V dropped 3 bases and J dropped 7; count of bases not matched to a gene: 4. In DNA, the CDR3 is TGTGCCAGCAGTTTCCCGGACAGGGGTAACACCATATATTTT. This codes for CASSFPDRGNTIYF.

This chain connects TRBV7-9 to TRBJ1-1; D is ambiguous. Deletions cut 4 bases from V and 4 bases from J, with 10 bases between. The CDR3 is 13 amino acids. Germline CDR1 SEHNR, CDR2 FQNEAQ (reference sequence). The CDR3 bases are TGTGCCAGCAGCTACGGATGGGGCACTGAAGCTTTCTTT. Protein: CASSYGWGTEAFF.

The rearrangement joins TRBV20-1 to TRBJ1-1; D remains unclear. Germline V gene lookup returns CDR1 DFQATT and CDR2 SNEGSKA (reference sequence). The CDR3 has 12 amino acids. V lost 3 bases, J lost 4 bases, and 9 bases lay in between. The CDR3 loop reads CSASSGTTEAFF. CDR3 in DNA: TGCAGTGCTAGTAGCGGTACCACTGAAGCTTTCTTT.

The V call is TRBV21-1, the J call TRBJ2-7; the table's D gene call, TRBD2, was not cross checked with the DNA. TRBV21-1 is a pseudogene segment. CDR3 length: 16 residues. This CDR3 reads CASSPGPPAGVYEQYV. The CDR3 nucleotides are TGTGCCAGCAGCCCCGGCCCCCCAGCGGGAGTCTACGAGCAGTACGTC.

The chain couples TRBV7-9 to TRBJ1-3; 7 bases are shared with TRBD1. The CDR3 contains 16 residues. V was pared by 2 bases and J by 0 bases, with 4 bases of the junction left unmatched. Germline CDR1 and CDR2: SEHNR and FQNEAQ (reference sequence). The DNA of the CDR3 is TGTGCCAGCAGCTTAAAGTGGGACAGCTCTGGAAACACCATATATTTT. This codes for CASSLKWDSSGNTIYF.

This chain links TRBV2 with TRBJ2-2; 8 bases line up with TRBD1. Trimming at V came to 6 bases and at J to 8 bases, leaving 14 bases not matched to a gene. Germline V gene sequence: CDR1 SNHLY, CDR2 FYNNEI. This CDR3 is 16 amino acids long. The CDR3 nucleotides are TGTGCCAGCAGGCCTCAGGGGGCGCTTCTTTCTGGGGAGCTGTTTTTT. Amino acid sequence: CASRPQGALLSGELFF.

There are a few counts of this clone. The gene calls are TRBV19 and TRBJ1-1; possibly TRBD1 for D (5 bases). The germline V and J ends were trimmed by 1 base and 4 bases, with 10 bases remaining between them. The CDR3 consists of 14 residues. Germline V lookup: CDR1 LNHDA, CDR2 SQIVND (reference sequence). CDR3 amino acids: CASSIAQGRTEAFF. CDR3 DNA sequence: TGTGCCAGTAGTATAGCCCAGGGCCGCACTGAAGCTTTCTTT.

The V call is TRBV27, the J call TRBJ2-5; 7 bases are a match to TRBD2. This CDR3 has 15 residues. Germline loops: CDR1 MNHEY, CDR2 SMNVEV (reference sequence). V lost 2 bases and J lost 0; bases outside the gene matches: 3. The CDR3, as DNA: TGTGCCAGCAGTTTACTAGCGGAATACCAAGAGACCCAGTACTTC. Translation: CASSLLAEYQETQYF.

This clone was observed a single time. This rearrangement joins TRBV29-1 to TRBJ1-1; no firm D call. Germline CDR1 SQVTM, CDR2 ANQGSEA. This CDR3 region has 13 residues. Trimming cost V 4 bases and J 0 bases, with 9 bases left between them. The CDR3 spells CSVGVQVNTEAFF. CDR3 bases: TGCAGCGTTGGCGTTCAGGTGAACACTGAAGCTTTCTTT. Drawing the rest from reference TRBV29-1 and TRBJ1-1, the complete variable domain is SAVISQKPSRDICQRGTSLTIQCQVDSQVTMMFWYRQQPGQSLTLIATANQGSEATYESGFVIDKFPISRPNLTFSTLTVSNMSPEDSSIYLCSVGVQVNTEAFFGQGTRLTVV.

In nucleotides, the CDR3 is TGCGCCAGCAGCCAACCCCAGAGAGGGGGTCGGGGCTATGGCTACACCTTC. This translates into CASSQPQRGGRGYGYTF. V gene TRBV4-1 combines with J gene TRBJ1-2; D might be TRBD1 (6 bases). The germline gives CDR1 MGHRA, CDR2 YSYEKL. The CDR3 is 17 residues long. Trimming cost V 2 bases and J 4 bases, with 20 bases left between them.

The V call is TRBV9, the J call TRBJ1-1, with D possibly matching TRBD1 (5 bases). This CDR3 contains 13 residues. Germline-derived CDR1 and CDR2 are SGDLS and YYNGEE. V dropped 3 bases and J dropped 6 bases, with 12 bases sitting between them. CDR3 residues: CASSDQGKAEAFF. In DNA, the CDR3 is TGTGCCAGCAGCGACCAGGGTAAAGCTGAAGCTTTCTTT.

The chain links TRBV7-3 to TRBJ1-1; D is uncertain. This CDR3 spans 14 amino acids. V was clipped by 2 bases and J by 2 bases, with 9 bases between them. Germline V lookup: CDR1 SGHTA, CDR2 FQGTGA. CDR3 in DNA: TGTGCCAGCAGCTTAGGGTCGGGTAACACTGAAGCTTTCTTT. Residues: CASSLGSGNTEAFF. The whole variable domain, filled in from reference TRBV7-3 and TRBJ1-1, reads GAGVSQTPSNKVTEKGKYVELRCDPISGHTALYWYRQSLGQGPEFLIYFQGTGAADDSGLPNDRFFAVRPEGSVSTLKIQRTERGDSAVYLCASSLGSGNTEAFFGQGTRLTVV.

The chain recombines TRBV5-4 with TRBJ1-4, with D possibly TRBD1 on 6 matching bases. The germline V gene has CDR1 SGHNT and CDR2 YYREEE (reference sequence). Trimming cost V 4 bases and J 5 bases, with 12 bases left between them. CDR3 length equals 14 residues. The DNA of the CDR3 is TGTGCCAGCAGCCCGGGGGGGCGCAATGAAAAACTGTTTTTT. Encoded protein: CASSPGGRNEKLFF.

V gene TRBV19 combines with J gene TRBJ2-4; TRBD2 aligns across 8 bases. Per germline, CDR1 LNHDA and CDR2 SQIVND (reference sequence). Trimming at V came to 2 bases and at J to 8 bases, leaving 11 bases not matched to a gene. The CDR3 totals 16 residues. This CDR3 reads CASSINNGGASDIQYF. In nucleotides, the CDR3 is TGTGCCAGTAGTATAAACAACGGGGGGGCCTCGGACATTCAGTACTTC.

J is TRBJ1-5 and V is TRBV29-1, with D possibly being TRBD1 (5 bases). The ends were cut back, 1 base at V and 2 bases at J, with 6 bases in the middle. The length of the CDR3 is 13 residues. The germline gives CDR1 SQVTM, CDR2 ANQGSEA. CDR3 sequence (DNA): TGCAGCGTTGAAGTAGGGGGCAATCAGCCCCAGCATTTT. As protein: CSVEVGGNQPQHF.